These 6 T cell receptor beta chains originate from one sample sequenced in a study of blood T cells in healthy people across ages. Using a J-beta primer mix together with a sample-barcoded 5' primer, a second PCR was run for roughly 6 to 12 cycles. TCRdb redid the calling of the 5' RACE reads with MiXCR, one entry per CDR3 protein. The sample lists around 1,000,000 distinct CDR3 sequences; 20% to 25% were seen once. In addition, the sample was reused for a study of T cells of mothers and their children.

The material sequenced was blood. These receptors were collected from a girl aged 2 to 10 in good health.

Written as DNA, the CDR3 is TGCAGTGCCCGGGACGGCGGACTTAATGAAAAACTGTTTTTT. Encoded protein: CSARDGGLNEKLFF. The rearrangement uses TRBV20-1 and TRBJ1-4; possible D gene TRBD1, 5 bases. Trimming took 6 bases from V and 4 from J, leaving 15 bases between them. Germline V gives CDR1 DFQATT, CDR2 SNEGSKA (reference sequence). CDR3 length equals 14 residues.

The DNA for the CDR3 is TGCGCCAGCAGCCAGAGACAGGGGGCAACCGGGGAGCTGTTTTTT. It codes for CASSQRQGATGELFF. The rearrangement uses TRBV5-1 and TRBJ2-2; 10 positions match TRBD1. The V gene end was trimmed by 4 bases and the J gene end by 5 bases; junction bases not matched to a gene: 5. The CDR3 spans 15 residues. Germline V gene sequence: CDR1 SGHRS, CDR2 YFSETQ.

This clonotype appeared a single time. J is TRBJ1-2 and V is TRBV5-6; possible D gene TRBD1, 5 bases. CDR3 length equals 14 residues. From germline, CDR1 is SGHDT and CDR2 YYEEEE. Trimming left V 5 bases short and J 2 bases short, with 13 bases between. The CDR3 is CASRQRGGNYGYTF. The CDR3 bases are TGTGCCAGCAGGCAACGCGGGGGGAACTATGGCTACACCTTC.

This clonotype was picked up a small number of times. This chain links TRBV28 with TRBJ2-7; D may be TRBD1 or TRBD2 (6 bases each). Germline CDR1 and CDR2: MDHEN and SYDVKM. V lost 5 bases to trimming and J lost 0 bases, with 14 bases between them. The CDR3 runs 15 residues. CDR3 DNA sequence: TGTGCCAGCAGTGACCGGGGGCCTTACTCCTACGAGCAGTACTTC. Its protein product is CASSDRGPYSYEQYF.

This chain uses TRBV7-9 with TRBJ2-7; D might be TRBD2 (6 bases). This CDR3 is built from 15 residues. Trimming left V 4 bases short and J 3 bases short, with 16 bases between. Germline-derived CDR1 and CDR2 are SEHNR and FQNEAQ (reference sequence). The CDR3, as DNA: TGTGCCAGCAGCTGGGGGGACCCGTCCCACTACGAGCAGTACTTC. Translating it yields CASSWGDPSHYEQYF.

In its sample, this clonotype was seen a few times. Here the CDR3 reads CASSQTGLVPRETQYF. The CDR3 DNA sequence: TGCGCCAGCAGCCAAACGGGTCTGGTCCCCCGAGAGACCCAGTACTTC. J is TRBJ2-5 and V is TRBV4-3; D remains ambiguous. The CDR3 runs to 16 residues. V shed 2 bases and J shed 4 bases, with 17 bases lying between them. CDR1 is LGHNA, CDR2 YSLEER, per germline.